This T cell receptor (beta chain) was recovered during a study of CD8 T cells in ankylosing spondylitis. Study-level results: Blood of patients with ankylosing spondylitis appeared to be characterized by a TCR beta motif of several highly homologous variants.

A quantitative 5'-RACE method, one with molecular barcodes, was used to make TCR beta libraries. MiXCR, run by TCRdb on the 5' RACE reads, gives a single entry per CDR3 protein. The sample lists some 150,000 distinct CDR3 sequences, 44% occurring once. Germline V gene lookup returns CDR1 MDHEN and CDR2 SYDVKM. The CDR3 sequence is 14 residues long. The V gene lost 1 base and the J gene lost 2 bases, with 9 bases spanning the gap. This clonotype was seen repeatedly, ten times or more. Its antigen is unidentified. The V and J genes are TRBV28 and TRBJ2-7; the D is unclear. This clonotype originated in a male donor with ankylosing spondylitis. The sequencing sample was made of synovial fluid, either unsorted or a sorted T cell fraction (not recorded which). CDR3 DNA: TGTGCCAGCAGTTTATTGGTGAATCCCTACGAGCAGTACTTC. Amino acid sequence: CASSLLVNPYEQYF.